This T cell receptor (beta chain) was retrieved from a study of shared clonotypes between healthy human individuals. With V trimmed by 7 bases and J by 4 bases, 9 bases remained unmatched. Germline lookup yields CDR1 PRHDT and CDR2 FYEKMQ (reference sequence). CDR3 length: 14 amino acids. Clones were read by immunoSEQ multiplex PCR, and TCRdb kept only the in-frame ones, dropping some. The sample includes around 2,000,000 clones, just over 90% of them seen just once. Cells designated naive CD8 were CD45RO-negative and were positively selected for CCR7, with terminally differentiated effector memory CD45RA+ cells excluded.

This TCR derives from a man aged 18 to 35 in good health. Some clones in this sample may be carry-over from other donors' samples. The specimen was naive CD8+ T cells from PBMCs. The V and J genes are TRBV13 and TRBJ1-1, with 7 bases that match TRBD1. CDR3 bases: TGTGCCAGCAATATCGACAGGGCCGTCACTGAAGCTTTCTTT. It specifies CASNIDRAVTEAFF.